This T cell receptor (beta chain) derives from a study of regulatory T cells in long-lasting Graves disease. Study results and caveats: TRBV28, TRBJ1-2 and TRBJ2-5 were favored in persistent disease.

This clonotype has more than one count but fewer than ten. Its matching antigen is unknown. Indicated time point: persistent/refractory GD, antithyroid drugs over 5 years with positive TRAb. Making the TCR library involved RNA that had been extracted from PBMCs. The germline gives CDR1 MNHEY, CDR2 SMNVEV (reference sequence). V lost 6 bases and J lost 6, with 21 bases in between. The CDR3 runs to 16 residues. Arm-PCR of CDR3 regions with iRepertoire HTBI primers generated TCR beta libraries. MiXCR, applied by TCRdb to the multiplex PCR reads, yields one record per CDR3 protein. The table records fewer than 400,000 distinct CDR3 sequences, less than 25% of them present only once.

The material sequenced was peripheral blood mononuclear cells (PBMCs), taken when the disease was refractory, from a patient treated with antithyroid drugs. This sequence originates from a female donor with Graves disease. This sequence joins TRBV27 and TRBJ2-1; D unclear. In DNA, the CDR3 is TGTGCCAGCAGACCGAACGTTGTGGGAAGCACCAATGAGCAGTTCTTC. It codes for CASRPNVVGSTNEQFF.